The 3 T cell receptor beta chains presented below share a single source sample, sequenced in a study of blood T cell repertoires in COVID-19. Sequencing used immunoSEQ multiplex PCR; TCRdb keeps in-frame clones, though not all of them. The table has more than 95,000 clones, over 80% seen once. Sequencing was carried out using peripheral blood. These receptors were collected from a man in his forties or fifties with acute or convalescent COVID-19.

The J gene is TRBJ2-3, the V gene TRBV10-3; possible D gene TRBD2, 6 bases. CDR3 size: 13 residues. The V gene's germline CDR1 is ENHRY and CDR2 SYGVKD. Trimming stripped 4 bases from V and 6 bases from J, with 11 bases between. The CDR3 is CAISVSAGDTQYF. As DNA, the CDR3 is TGTGCCATCAGTGTTAGCGCGGGGGATACGCAGTATTTT.

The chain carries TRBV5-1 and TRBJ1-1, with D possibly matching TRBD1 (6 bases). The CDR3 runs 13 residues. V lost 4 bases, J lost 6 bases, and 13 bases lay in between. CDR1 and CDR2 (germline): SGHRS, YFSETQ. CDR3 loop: CASSLTGSPEAFF. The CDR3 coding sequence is TGCGCCAGCAGCCTTACAGGGAGCCCTGAAGCTTTCTTT. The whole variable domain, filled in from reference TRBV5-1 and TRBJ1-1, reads KAGVTQTPRYLIKTRGQQVTLSCSPISGHRSVSWYQQTPGQGLQFLFEYFSETQRNKGNFPGRFSGRQFSNSRSEMNVSTLELGDSALYLCASSLTGSPEAFFGQGTRLTVV.

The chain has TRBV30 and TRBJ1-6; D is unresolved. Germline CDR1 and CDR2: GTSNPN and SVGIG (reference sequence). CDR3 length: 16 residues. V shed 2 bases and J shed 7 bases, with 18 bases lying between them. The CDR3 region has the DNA TGTGCCTGGAGTACCCCCTACGAGGGATGGAATTCACCCCTCCACTTT. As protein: CAWSTPYEGWNSPLHF.